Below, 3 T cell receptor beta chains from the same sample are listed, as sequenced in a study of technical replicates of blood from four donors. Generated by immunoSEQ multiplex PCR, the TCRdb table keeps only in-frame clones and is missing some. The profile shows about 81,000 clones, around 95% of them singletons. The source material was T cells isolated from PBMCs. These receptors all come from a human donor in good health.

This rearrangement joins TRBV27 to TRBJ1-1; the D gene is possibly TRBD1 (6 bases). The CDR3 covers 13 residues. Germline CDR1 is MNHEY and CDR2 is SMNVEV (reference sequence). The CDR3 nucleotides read TGTGTGGACAGTTTATACCAGAACACTGAAGCTTTCTTT. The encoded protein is CVDSLYQNTEAFF.

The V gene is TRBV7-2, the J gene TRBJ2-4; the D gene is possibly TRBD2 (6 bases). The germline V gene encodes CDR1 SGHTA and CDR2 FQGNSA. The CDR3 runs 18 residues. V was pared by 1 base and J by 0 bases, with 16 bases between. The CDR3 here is CASSLGGVAVLAKNIQYF. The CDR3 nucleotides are TGTGCCAGCAGCTTAGGGGGGGTGGCGGTCCTAGCCAAAAACATTCAGTACTTC.

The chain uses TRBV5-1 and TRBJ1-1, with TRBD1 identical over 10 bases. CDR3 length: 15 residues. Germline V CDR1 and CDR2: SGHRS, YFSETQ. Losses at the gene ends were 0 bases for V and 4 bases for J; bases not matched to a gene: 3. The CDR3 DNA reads TGCGCCAGCAGCTTGGACAGGACAGGGGGCACTGAAGCTTTCTTT. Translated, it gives CASSLDRTGGTEAFF.